This TCR beta chain was recovered during a study of blood T cell repertoires in COVID-19. On the study more broadly: T cells, B-cell-depleted T cells, or PBMCs provided the cDNA or gDNA that served as material.

Germline V gene sequence: CDR1 MDHEN, CDR2 SYDVKM. This CDR3 has 12 amino acids. Trimming removed 6 bases from V and 8 bases from J, with 10 bases in between. Assay: immunoSEQ multiplex PCR; the TCRdb copy retains only in-frame clones and omits some. The profile covers some 210,000 clones, with under 90% appearing a single time and about 20% taken by the ten largest. The J gene is TRBJ2-2, the V gene TRBV28, with D perhaps matching TRBD1 (6 bases). Input material: peripheral blood. The receptor was isolated from a human donor in a cohort sampled during active COVID-19. This CDR3 is CASRQGGGELFF. DNA for the CDR3: TGTGCCAGCAGACAGGGTGGAGGGGAGCTGTTTTTT.